This T cell receptor (beta chain) came from a study of T cell changes during pregnancy in multiple sclerosis. V dropped 8 bases and J dropped 8 bases, with 24 bases sitting between them. Germline CDR1 is LNHDA and CDR2 is SQIVND (reference sequence). This CDR3 comprises 15 residues. Clones were read by immunoSEQ multiplex PCR, and TCRdb kept only the in-frame ones, dropping some. This repertoire shows around 88,000 clones, about 91% found once; its top ten account for roughly 2.3%. This sequence was found in a female donor in good health, enrolled as a control in a pregnancy study. The specimen was peripheral blood, collected after pregnancy. The V call is TRBV19, the J call TRBJ1-2; no clear D. The CDR3 loop is CASGWGAIDVSGYTF. The CDR3 DNA reads TGTGCCAGTGGTTGGGGAGCAATAGATGTCTCCGGCTACACCTTC.